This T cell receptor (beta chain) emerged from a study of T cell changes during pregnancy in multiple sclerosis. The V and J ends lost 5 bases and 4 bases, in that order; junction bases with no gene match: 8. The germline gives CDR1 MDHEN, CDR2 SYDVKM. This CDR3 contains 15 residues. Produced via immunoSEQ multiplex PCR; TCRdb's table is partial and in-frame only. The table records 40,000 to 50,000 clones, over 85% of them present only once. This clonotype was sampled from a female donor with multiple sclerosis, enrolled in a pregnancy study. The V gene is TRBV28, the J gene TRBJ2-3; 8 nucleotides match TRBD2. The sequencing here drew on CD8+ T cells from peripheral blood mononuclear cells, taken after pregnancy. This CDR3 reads CASSIGTSISDTQYF. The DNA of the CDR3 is TGTGCCAGCAGTATCGGGACTAGTATTTCAGATACGCAGTATTTT.